The entry below describes one T cell receptor beta chain. Its matching antigen is unknown. Here immunoSEQ multiplex PCR was the method, and the copy in TCRdb shows in-frame clones only, minus some. The sample holds 100,000 to 150,000 clones; less than 95% are singletons and the top ten take about 4.2%. These data come from a study of T cell responses to AZD1222 COVID-19 vaccine. General study points: There were vaccine-associated CD4 TCRs across spike, dominant at 160-218 and 743-854. Seropositive status at baseline applied to only six AZD1222 recipients. Clonal diversity was possibly underestimated, and the donors were mostly white British, with more females.

Germline CDR1 and CDR2: LNHDA and SQIVND (reference sequence). There are 17 residues in the CDR3. V lost 3 bases, J lost 0 bases, and 8 bases stayed unmatched. The gene calls are TRBV19 and TRBJ2-5, with TRBD2 identical over 9 bases. This receptor was identified in an adult in good health. The sequencing here drew on peripheral blood, taken on day 0 of MenACWY control vaccination. CDR3 sequence (DNA): TGTGCCAGTAGTATGCTTTTGACTAGCGGATACCAAGAGACCCAGTACTTC. Translating gives CASSMLLTSGYQETQYF.